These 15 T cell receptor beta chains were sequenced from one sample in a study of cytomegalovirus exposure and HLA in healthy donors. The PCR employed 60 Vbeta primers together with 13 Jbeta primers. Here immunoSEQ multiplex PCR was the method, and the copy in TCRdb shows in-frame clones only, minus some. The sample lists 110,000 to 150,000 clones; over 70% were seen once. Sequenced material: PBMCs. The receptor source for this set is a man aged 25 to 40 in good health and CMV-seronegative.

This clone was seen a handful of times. CDR3 in DNA: TGTGCCAGCAGCTTGGACAGGGAGACTGAAGCTTTCTTT. Protein product: CASSLDRETEAFF. V usage is TRBV2 and J usage is TRBJ1-1; the match to TRBD1 covers 8 bases. After removal of 6 bases from V and 5 bases from J, the junction contained 5 bases not matched to a gene. The CDR3 runs to 13 residues. CDR1 SNHLY and CDR2 FYNNEI come from the germline V gene.

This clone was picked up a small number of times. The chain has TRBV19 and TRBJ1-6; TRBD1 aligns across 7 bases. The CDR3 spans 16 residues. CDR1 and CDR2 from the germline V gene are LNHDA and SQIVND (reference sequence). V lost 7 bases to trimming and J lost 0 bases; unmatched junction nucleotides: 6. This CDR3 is CASTSDRSSYNSPLHF. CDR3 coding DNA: TGTGCCAGTACCTCGGACAGGAGCTCCTATAATTCACCCCTCCACTTT.

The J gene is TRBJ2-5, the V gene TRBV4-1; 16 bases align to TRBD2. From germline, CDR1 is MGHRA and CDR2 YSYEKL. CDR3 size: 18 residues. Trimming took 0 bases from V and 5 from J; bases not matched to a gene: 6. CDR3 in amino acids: CASSQDVGLAGGPETQYF. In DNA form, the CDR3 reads TGCGCCAGCAGCCAAGATGTGGGACTAGCGGGGGGGCCTGAGACCCAGTACTTC.

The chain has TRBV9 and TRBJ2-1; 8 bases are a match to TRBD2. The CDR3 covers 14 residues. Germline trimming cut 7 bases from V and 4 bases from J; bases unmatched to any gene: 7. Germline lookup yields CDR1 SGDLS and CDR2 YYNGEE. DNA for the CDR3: TGTGCCAGCTCGGGGGGGGCCCAGTACAATGAGCAGTTCTTC. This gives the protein CASSGGAQYNEQFF. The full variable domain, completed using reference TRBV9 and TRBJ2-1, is DSGVTQTPKHLITATGQRVTLRCSPRSGDLSVYWYQQSLDQGLQFLIQYYNGEERAKGNILERFSAQQFPDLHSELNLSSLELGDSALYFCASSGGAQYNEQFFGPGTRLTVL.

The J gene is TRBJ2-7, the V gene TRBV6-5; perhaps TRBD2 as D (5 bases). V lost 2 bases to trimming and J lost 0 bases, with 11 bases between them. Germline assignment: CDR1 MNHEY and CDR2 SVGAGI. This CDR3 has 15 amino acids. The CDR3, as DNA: TGTGCCAGCAGTTACCAGCGGATTAGCTCCTACGAGCAGTACTTC. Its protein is CASSYQRISSYEQYF.

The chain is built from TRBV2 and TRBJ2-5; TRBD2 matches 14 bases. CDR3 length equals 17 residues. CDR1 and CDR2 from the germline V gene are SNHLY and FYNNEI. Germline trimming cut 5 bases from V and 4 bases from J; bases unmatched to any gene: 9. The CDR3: CASSWGLAGAWGETQYF. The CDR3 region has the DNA TGTGCCAGCAGTTGGGGACTAGCGGGGGCATGGGGAGAGACCCAGTACTTC.

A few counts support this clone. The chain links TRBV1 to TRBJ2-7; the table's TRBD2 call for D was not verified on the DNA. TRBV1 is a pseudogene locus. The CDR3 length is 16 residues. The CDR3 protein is CTSSQPLAHAPLEQYF. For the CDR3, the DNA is TGCACCAGCAGCCAACCTCTAGCCCACGCCCCCCTCGAGCAGTACTTC.

The CDR3 coding sequence is TGTGCCAGTACCAGGACAGGGATTAGCAATCAGCCCCAGCATTTT. Protein sequence: CASTRTGISNQPQHF. V usage is TRBV19 and J usage is TRBJ1-5; the match to TRBD1 covers 8 bases. Germline V gene lookup returns CDR1 LNHDA and CDR2 SQIVND (reference sequence). V lost 7 bases and J lost 0; bases outside the gene matches: 5. This CDR3 region has 15 residues.

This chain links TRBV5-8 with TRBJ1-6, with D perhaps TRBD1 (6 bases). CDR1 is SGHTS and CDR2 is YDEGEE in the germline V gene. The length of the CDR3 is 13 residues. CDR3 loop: CSDFKTGGSPLHF. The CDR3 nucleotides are TGTTCTGACTTTAAGACAGGCGGCTCACCCCTCCACTTT.

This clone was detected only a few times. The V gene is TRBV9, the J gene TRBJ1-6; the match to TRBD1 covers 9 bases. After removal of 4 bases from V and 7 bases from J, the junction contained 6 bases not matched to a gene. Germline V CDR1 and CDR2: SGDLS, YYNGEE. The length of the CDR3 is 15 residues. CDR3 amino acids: CASSPGQGKNSPLHF. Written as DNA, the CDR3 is TGTGCCAGCAGCCCGGGACAGGGAAAGAATTCACCCCTCCACTTT. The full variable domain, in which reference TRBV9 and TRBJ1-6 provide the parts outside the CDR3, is DSGVTQTPKHLITATGQRVTLRCSPRSGDLSVYWYQQSLDQGLQFLIQYYNGEERAKGNILERFSAQQFPDLHSELNLSSLELGDSALYFCASSPGQGKNSPLHFGNGTRLTVT.

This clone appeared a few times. The CDR3 region has the DNA TGTGCCAGCAGTGAGGGATCATTTGGGGAGACCCAGTACTTC. It translates to CASSEGSFGETQYF. The chain links TRBV28 to TRBJ2-5, with D tentatively TRBD2 (5 bases). V lost 5 bases to trimming and J lost 5 bases, with 15 bases between them. The CDR3 totals 14 residues. The germline gives CDR1 MDHEN, CDR2 SYDVKM.

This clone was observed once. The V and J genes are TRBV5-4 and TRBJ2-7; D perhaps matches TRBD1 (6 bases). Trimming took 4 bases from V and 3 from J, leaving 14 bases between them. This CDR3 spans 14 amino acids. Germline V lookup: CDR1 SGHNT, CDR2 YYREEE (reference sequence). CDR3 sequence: CASSPGQRNYEQYF. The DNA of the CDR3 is TGTGCCAGCAGCCCCGGACAGAGAAACTACGAGCAGTACTTC.

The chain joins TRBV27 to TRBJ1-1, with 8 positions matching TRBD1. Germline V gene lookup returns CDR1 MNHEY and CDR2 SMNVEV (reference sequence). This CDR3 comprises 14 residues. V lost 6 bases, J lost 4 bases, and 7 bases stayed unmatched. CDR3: CASSGQGTSTEAFF. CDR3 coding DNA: TGTGCCAGCAGCGGACAGGGAACAAGCACTGAAGCTTTCTTT.

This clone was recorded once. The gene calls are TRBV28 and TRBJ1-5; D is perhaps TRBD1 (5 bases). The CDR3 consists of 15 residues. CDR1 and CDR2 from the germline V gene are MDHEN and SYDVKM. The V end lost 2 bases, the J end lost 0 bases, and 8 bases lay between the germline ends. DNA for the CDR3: TGTGCCAGCAGTTTAGGGGGGTATAGCAATCAGCCCCAGCATTTT. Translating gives CASSLGGYSNQPQHF.

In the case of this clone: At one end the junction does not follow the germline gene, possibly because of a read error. The CDR3 reads CASSLQVSGANGLTF. The CDR3 DNA reads as TGTGCCAGCAGCTTACAAGTCTCTGGGGCCAACGGCCTGACTTTC. The V and J genes are TRBV11-2 and TRBJ2-6; D might be TRBD1 (5 bases). Germline lookup yields CDR1 SGHAT and CDR2 FQNNGV. This CDR3 has 15 amino acids.